These 21 T cell receptor beta chains came from one sample sequenced in a study of control samples from healthy donors and cancer patients (dated by TCRdb to about 2020). Library construction relied on the immunoSEQ multiplex PCR assay. The table was pulled from immuneACCESS by TCRdb, which kept in-frame rearrangements only. Such tables lose some clones; where checked, under half of the loss comes from unresolved V genes, and the rest has no known cause. The sample table shows about 180,000 clones, and 90% to 95% are seen once. The ten largest clones capture 1.2% to 1.5% of the sample. The specimen sequenced was blood. Receptor source: a man aged 30 to 45 in good health.

The DNA of the CDR3 is TGTGCCAGCAGTGAGGCGACAGGGGGCGATCAGCCCCAGCATTTT. Amino acid sequence: CASSEATGGDQPQHF. The chain uses TRBV6-2 or TRBV6-3 and TRBJ1-5; 10 bases fit TRBD1. The junction had 6 bases not matched to a gene; V was cut back by 5 bases and J by 5 bases. Germline CDR1 is MNHEY and CDR2 is SVGEGT. The CDR3 spans 15 residues.

The chain uses TRBV7-8 and TRBJ2-1, with D tentatively TRBD2 (5 bases). V shed 0 bases and J shed 4 bases, with 16 bases lying between them. Per the germline V gene, CDR1 is SGHVS and CDR2 is FQNEAQ. CDR3 length equals 17 residues. This chain's CDR3 is CASSLAPRARSYNEQFF. In DNA form, the CDR3 reads TGTGCCAGCAGCTTAGCGCCGCGGGCGCGATCATACAATGAGCAGTTCTTC.

The chain links TRBV10-3 to TRBJ2-5, with D possibly being TRBD2 (6 bases). Germline V gene lookup returns CDR1 ENHRY and CDR2 SYGVKD. V was shortened by 6 bases and J by 5 bases, with 10 bases between the two germline ends. This CDR3 is 12 amino acids long. The DNA for the CDR3 is TGTGCCATCAGGGGGGGAGGCGAGACCCAGTACTTC. Amino acids: CAIRGGGETQYF.

This chain connects TRBV9 to TRBJ2-3, with D unresolved. Germline V gives CDR1 SGDLS, CDR2 YYNGEE. This CDR3 has 14 amino acids. V was clipped by 4 bases and J by 2 bases, with 11 bases between them. The CDR3 protein is CASSLASLTDTQYF. The CDR3, as DNA: TGTGCCAGCAGCTTAGCAAGCCTCACAGATACGCAGTATTTT. Filled out from reference TRBV9 and TRBJ2-3, the complete variable domain reads DSGVTQTPKHLITATGQRVTLRCSPRSGDLSVYWYQQSLDQGLQFLIQYYNGEERAKGNILERFSAQQFPDLHSELNLSSLELGDSALYFCASSLASLTDTQYFGPGTRLTVL.

Only one count was recorded for this clone. This chain joins TRBV10-3 and TRBJ1-3, with D unresolved. The germline V gene encodes CDR1 ENHRY and CDR2 SYGVKD. CDR3 length: 15 amino acids. V was cut by 7 bases and J by 1 base, with 14 bases left in between. The CDR3 sequence: CAITPVAVSGNTIYF. The CDR3 nucleotides read TGTGCCATCACGCCCGTCGCGGTTTCTGGAAACACCATATATTTT.

This CDR3 is CASSLGTAWGYKQYF. The CDR3 bases are TGCGCCAGCAGCCTCGGGACTGCCTGGGGTTACAAGCAGTACTTC. This sequence joins TRBV4-1 and TRBJ2-7; a possible D gene is TRBD2 (6 bases). Looked up from germline, CDR1 is MGHRA and CDR2 is YSYEKL. The CDR3 consists of 15 residues. V gave up 4 bases and J gave up 8 bases, with 21 bases separating them.

V is TRBV24-1 and J is TRBJ2-1; D is undetermined. CDR3 size: 14 residues. Trimming pared 0 bases from V and 8 bases from J, leaving 10 bases between. Per germline, CDR1 KGHDR and CDR2 SFDVKD. The CDR3 DNA reads TGTGCCACCAGTGATTTGAGGGTTGGCGATGAGCAGTTCTTC. Encoded protein: CATSDLRVGDEQFF.

V usage is TRBV9 and J usage is TRBJ2-2; 9 bases fit TRBD1. The ends lost 7 bases at V and 2 bases at J; junction bases unmatched: 6. There are 15 residues in the CDR3. Germline CDR1 SGDLS, CDR2 YYNGEE. The CDR3: CASLPGQGNTGELFF. In DNA form, the CDR3 reads TGTGCCAGCCTACCGGGACAGGGTAACACCGGGGAGCTGTTTTTT.

V usage is TRBV28 and J usage is TRBJ2-1; the match to TRBD2 covers 7 bases. The CDR3 has 14 residues. Looked up from germline, CDR1 is MDHEN and CDR2 is SYDVKM. V lost 6 bases, J lost 7 bases, and 9 bases stayed unmatched. CDR3 residues: CASSLRSGGNEQFF. CDR3 sequence (DNA): TGTGCCAGCAGCCTCCGATCCGGGGGGAATGAGCAGTTCTTC.

This clone has just a few counts. J is TRBJ2-1 and V is TRBV2, with D possibly TRBD1 on 6 matching bases. V lost 8 bases, J lost 7 bases, and 18 bases lay in between. Germline lookup yields CDR1 SNHLY and CDR2 FYNNEI. This CDR3 has 14 amino acids. The CDR3 loop reads CASLGDIVTNEQFF. Written as DNA, the CDR3 is TGTGCCAGCTTGGGGGACATTGTAACAAATGAGCAGTTCTTC.

Only one count was recorded for this clone. V usage is TRBV7-8 and J usage is TRBJ1-5; 10 nucleotides line up with TRBD1. Trimming took 5 bases from V and 4 from J; bases not matched to a gene: 8. CDR1 and CDR2 (germline): SGHVS, FQNEAQ. The CDR3 extends over 16 amino acids. The DNA of the CDR3 is TGTGCCAGCAGCCCTCGGGACAGGGGAGATAATCAGCCCCAGCATTTT. This translates into CASSPRDRGDNQPQHF.

The gene calls are TRBV2 and TRBJ2-2, with 7 bases that match TRBD1. The germline V gene encodes CDR1 SNHLY and CDR2 FYNNEI. With 6 bases clipped from V and 0 bases from J, the junction kept 4 bases outside the gene matches. The CDR3 is 15 amino acids. The chain's CDR3 is CASSGQGANTGELFF. The CDR3 nucleotides are TGTGCCAGCAGCGGTCAGGGGGCGAACACCGGGGAGCTGTTTTTT.

The chain employs TRBV20-1 and TRBJ1-5; D is possibly TRBD1 (5 bases). The V and J ends lost 3 bases and 1 base respectively, with 13 bases between them. CDR1 and CDR2 from the germline V gene are DFQATT and SNEGSKA (reference sequence). The CDR3 is 15 residues long. CDR3 nucleotide sequence: TGCAGTGCTAGTAGGTCAGGGCCAAGCAATCAGCCCCAGCATTTT. Protein product: CSASRSGPSNQPQHF.

In the case of this clone: Within the sample, other DNA sequences also encode this same CDR3. The rearrangement links TRBV5-1 to TRBJ1-5; D is uncertain. Germline assignment: CDR1 SGHRS and CDR2 YFSETQ. The CDR3 spans 15 residues. Trimming pared 4 bases from V and 2 bases from J, leaving 13 bases between. The CDR3 DNA reads TGCGCCAGCAGCCCGGGCACGGGCGGCAATCAGCCCCAGCATTTT. Protein: CASSPGTGGNQPQHF.

J is TRBJ2-2 and V is TRBV6-4; a weak D match, TRBD2 (6 bases). The CDR3 has 14 amino acids. V was trimmed by 8 bases and J by 6 bases, leaving 16 bases between them. Germline-derived CDR1 and CDR2 are MRHNA and SNTAGT. This CDR3 reads CASRSGLTAGELFF. In DNA, the CDR3 is TGTGCCAGCCGAAGCGGGCTGACGGCCGGGGAGCTGTTTTTT.

CDR3 in amino acids: CASSKESGSYNSPLHF. The CDR3 DNA is TGTGCCAGCTCAAAAGAGTCTGGCTCCTATAATTCACCCCTCCACTTT. This chain connects TRBV9 to TRBJ1-6; D gene ambiguous. This CDR3 spans 16 amino acids. V was pared by 7 bases and J by 0 bases, with 14 bases between. Per germline, CDR1 SGDLS and CDR2 YYNGEE.

This sequence joins TRBV27 and TRBJ1-2; the D gene is possibly TRBD1 (6 bases). The V gene's germline CDR1 is MNHEY and CDR2 SMNVEV (reference sequence). V shed 6 bases and J shed 3 bases, with 14 bases lying between them. The CDR3 is made up of 14 amino acids. CDR3 region: CASSLDRKHYGYTF. Written as DNA, the CDR3 is TGTGCCAGCAGCTTAGACAGGAAACACTATGGCTACACCTTC.

The gene calls are TRBV27 and TRBJ2-2; TRBD1 matches 7 bases. The V segment lost 5 bases and the J segment 7 bases; nucleotides outside the gene matches: 1. The CDR3 extends over 12 amino acids. Looked up from germline, CDR1 is MNHEY and CDR2 is SMNVEV (reference sequence). The CDR3 sequence: CASSHRGGELFF. The CDR3 region has the DNA TGTGCCAGCAGTCACAGGGGCGGGGAGCTGTTTTTT.

The chain is built from TRBV15 and TRBJ1-3; D gene uncertain. The CDR3 totals 13 residues. V was clipped by 6 bases and J by 0 bases, with 6 bases between them. Per germline, CDR1 LNHNV and CDR2 YYDKDF (reference sequence). The CDR3 spells CATRSSSGNTIYF. CDR3 nucleotides: TGTGCCACCAGGTCGAGCTCTGGAAACACCATATATTTT.

The V gene is TRBV6-6, the J gene TRBJ2-7; D remains unclear. The CDR3 spans 14 residues. Trimming stripped 0 bases from V and 7 bases from J, with 13 bases between. The germline gives CDR1 MNHNY, CDR2 SVGAGI (reference sequence). CDR3: CASSYSHVTLEQYF. DNA for the CDR3: TGTGCCAGCAGTTACTCCCATGTAACCCTGGAGCAGTACTTC.

This sequence joins TRBV28 and TRBJ1-4, with TRBD1 as a possible D gene (5 bases). This CDR3 spans 14 amino acids. V was shortened by 5 bases and J by 4 bases, with 11 bases between the two germline ends. Germline CDR1 is MDHEN and CDR2 is SYDVKM. The CDR3 loop reads CASSTRGLNEKLFF. The DNA of the CDR3 is TGTGCCAGCAGTACCCGGGGACTTAATGAAAAACTGTTTTTT. Filled out from reference TRBV28 and TRBJ1-4, the complete variable domain reads DVKVTQSSRYLVKRTGEKVFLECVQDMDHENMFWYRQDPGLGLRLIYFSYDVKMKEKGDIPEGYSVSREKKERFSLILESASTNQTSMYLCASSTRGLNEKLFFGSGTQLSVL.